The 15 T cell receptor beta chains below were found in one sample sequenced in a study of response to subunit inactivated influenza vaccine. In TCRdb, the RT-PCR reads were re-called with MiXCR into one record per CDR3 protein. The sample carries about 650,000 distinct CDR3 sequences, about a sixth recorded once. The material sequenced was PBMCs from blood, taken roughly 13 days after vaccination. The receptor set was obtained from a man aged 50 or older who received an inactivated influenza vaccine.

This clonotype was seen at least ten times. The rearrangement joins TRBV9 to TRBJ1-1; possible D gene TRBD1, 5 bases. The germline gives CDR1 SGDLS, CDR2 YYNGEE. The CDR3 sequence is 13 residues long. The ends were cut back, 1 base at V and 3 bases at J, with 7 bases in the middle. CDR3 region: CASSVQGDTEAFF. DNA for the CDR3: TGTGCCAGCAGCGTACAGGGCGACACTGAAGCTTTCTTT.

This clonotype showed up just a few times. The rearrangement uses TRBV10-3 and TRBJ2-1, with D tentatively TRBD1 or TRBD2 (6 bases each). This CDR3 is built from 12 residues. Per the germline V gene, CDR1 is ENHRY and CDR2 is SYGVKD. V gave up 5 bases and J gave up 6 bases, with 8 bases separating them. The CDR3 here is CAISRGVNEQFF. In DNA, the CDR3 is TGTGCCATCAGTAGGGGGGTCAATGAGCAGTTCTTC.

This clonotype appeared a few times. This chain joins TRBV20-1 and TRBJ2-1; TRBD2 aligns across 9 bases. The CDR3 has 14 amino acids. Germline V CDR1 and CDR2: DFQATT, SNEGSKA (reference sequence). With 6 bases clipped from V and 7 bases from J, the junction kept 10 bases outside the gene matches. CDR3 loop: CSASLAGLVNEQFF. CDR3 bases: TGCAGTGCCAGCCTAGCGGGACTGGTTAATGAGCAGTTCTTC.

This clonotype was counted at least ten times. The V gene is TRBV5-1, the J gene TRBJ2-3, with 7 bases that match TRBD1. The CDR3 totals 14 residues. Unmatched junction bases numbered 7, after V lost 4 bases and J lost 5 bases. CDR1 SGHRS and CDR2 YFSETQ come from the germline V gene. The DNA for the CDR3 is TGCGCCAGCAGCAGAGGACAGGTGGGAGATACGCAGTATTTT. It is translated as CASSRGQVGDTQYF.

The chain links TRBV11-2 to TRBJ1-6; D ambiguous. Germline V lookup: CDR1 SGHAT, CDR2 FQNNGV. This CDR3 comprises 15 residues. V dropped 5 bases and J dropped 9 bases, with 17 bases sitting between them. This CDR3 reads CASSHTVGGSSPLHF. The DNA of the CDR3 is TGTGCCAGCAGCCACACCGTAGGCGGGAGTTCACCCCTCCACTTT.

V gene TRBV4-3 combines with J gene TRBJ1-3; D unclear. The CDR3 contains 16 residues. Trimming took off 1 base at V and 1 base at J, with 11 bases between the two ends. The germline V gene encodes CDR1 LGHNA and CDR2 YSLEER. In nucleotides, the CDR3 is TGCGCCAGCAGCCAAGCGGTCCCGGGATCTGGAAACACCATATATTTT. Protein: CASSQAVPGSGNTIYF.

A few counts support this clonotype. The chain employs TRBV20-1 and TRBJ2-7; D not resolved. V lost 0 bases and J 9 bases, leaving 12 bases between the germline ends. This CDR3 region has 12 residues. The germline gives CDR1 DFQATT, CDR2 SNEGSKA (reference sequence). In DNA, the CDR3 is TGCAGTGCTAGAGATAAAGACGGCATGCAGTACTTC. Residues: CSARDKDGMQYF.

The chain uses TRBV28 and TRBJ1-6; TRBD1 is a possible D gene (5 bases). This CDR3 is built from 14 residues. In germline, CDR1 is MDHEN, CDR2 SYDVKM. V dropped 7 bases and J dropped 4 bases, with 11 bases sitting between them. The CDR3 is CASKDAGYNSPLHF. The CDR3 DNA follows: TGTGCCAGCAAAGATGCAGGGTATAATTCACCCCTCCACTTT.

This clonotype was counted only a few times. This chain uses TRBV7-9 with TRBJ1-5; tentatively, D is TRBD1 (5 bases). The length of the CDR3 is 15 residues. With 3 bases removed from V and 2 bases from J, the gap between germline ends came to 11 bases. Germline CDR1 and CDR2: SEHNR and FQNEAQ (reference sequence). CDR3 DNA sequence: TGTGCCAGCAGCTTCGGCAGGGCCGGCAATCAGCCCCAGCATTTT. This gives the protein CASSFGRAGNQPQHF.

There are a few counts of this clonotype. This sequence joins TRBV5-1 and TRBJ1-2; D is possibly TRBD1 (6 bases). The CDR3 sequence is 16 residues long. V was shortened by 3 bases and J by 5 bases, with 20 bases between the two germline ends. CDR1 is SGHRS and CDR2 is YFSETQ in the germline V gene. The CDR3: CASSSFSPGARYGYTF. CDR3 in DNA: TGCGCCAGCAGCTCTTTCTCTCCGGGGGCGAGATATGGCTACACCTTC. The variable domain in full, with the rest retrieved from reference TRBV5-1 and TRBJ1-2, is KAGVTQTPRYLIKTRGQQVTLSCSPISGHRSVSWYQQTPGQGLQFLFEYFSETQRNKGNFPGRFSGRQFSNSRSEMNVSTLELGDSALYLCASSSFSPGARYGYTFGSGTRLTVV.

This rearrangement joins TRBV3-1 to TRBJ2-1, with D tentatively TRBD2 (6 bases). The germline V and J ends were trimmed by 0 bases and 2 bases, with 11 bases remaining between them. This CDR3 is built from 16 residues. Germline CDR1 and CDR2: LGHDT and YNNKEL (reference sequence). For the CDR3, the DNA is TGTGCCAGCAGCCAAGACAAGCGGGCTACCTACAATGAGCAGTTCTTC. Translated, it gives CASSQDKRATYNEQFF.

Only a few counts were recorded for this clonotype. The chain combines TRBV28 with TRBJ2-2, with 9 bases matching TRBD1. Germline trimming cut 3 bases from V and 6 bases from J; bases unmatched to any gene: 5. Germline V gives CDR1 MDHEN, CDR2 SYDVKM. The CDR3 covers 15 residues. In DNA form, the CDR3 reads TGTGCCAGCAGTTTTCGACAGGGGGTAGCCGGGGAGCTGTTTTTT. Protein sequence: CASSFRQGVAGELFF.

This clonotype was seen only a few times. This sequence joins TRBV20-1 and TRBJ2-1, with 9 bases that match TRBD1. The CDR3 contains 14 residues. Germline loops: CDR1 DFQATT, CDR2 SNEGSKA (reference sequence). V was clipped by 5 bases and J by 3 bases; unmatched bases: 5. The CDR3 DNA reads as TGCAGTGCTGGGACAGGGCCCTTCTACAATGAGCAGTTCTTC. It translates to CSAGTGPFYNEQFF.

This clonotype was seen a handful of times. CDR3 nucleotides: TGCGCCAGCAGCTTGGCCCCAGGGACTTATGGCTACACCTTC. It encodes CASSLAPGTYGYTF. V and J are TRBV5-1 and TRBJ1-2, with D possibly TRBD1 on 5 matching bases. The V gene's germline CDR1 is SGHRS and CDR2 YFSETQ. Trimming removed 0 bases at V and 5 bases at J, with 11 bases between. This CDR3 has 14 amino acids. Based on the CDR3 plus reference TRBV5-1 and TRBJ1-2, the full variable domain is KAGVTQTPRYLIKTRGQQVTLSCSPISGHRSVSWYQQTPGQGLQFLFEYFSETQRNKGNFPGRFSGRQFSNSRSEMNVSTLELGDSALYLCASSLAPGTYGYTFGSGTRLTVV.

There are a few counts of this clonotype. This sequence joins TRBV2 and TRBJ1-6; weak D call: TRBD1 (5 bases). Germline CDR1 SNHLY, CDR2 FYNNEI. CDR3 length: 15 amino acids. Trimming pared 4 bases from V and 4 bases from J, leaving 11 bases between. CDR3 coding DNA: TGTGCCAGCAGTGCTCGGGGGACTTATAATTCACCCCTCCACTTT. Its protein is CASSARGTYNSPLHF. The variable domain in full, completed from reference TRBV2 and TRBJ1-6, reads EPEVTQTPSHQVTQMGQEVILRCVPISNHLYFYWYRQILGQKVEFLVSFYNNEISEKSEIFDDQFSVERPDGSNFTLKIRSTKLEDSAMYFCASSARGTYNSPLHFGNGTRLTVT.